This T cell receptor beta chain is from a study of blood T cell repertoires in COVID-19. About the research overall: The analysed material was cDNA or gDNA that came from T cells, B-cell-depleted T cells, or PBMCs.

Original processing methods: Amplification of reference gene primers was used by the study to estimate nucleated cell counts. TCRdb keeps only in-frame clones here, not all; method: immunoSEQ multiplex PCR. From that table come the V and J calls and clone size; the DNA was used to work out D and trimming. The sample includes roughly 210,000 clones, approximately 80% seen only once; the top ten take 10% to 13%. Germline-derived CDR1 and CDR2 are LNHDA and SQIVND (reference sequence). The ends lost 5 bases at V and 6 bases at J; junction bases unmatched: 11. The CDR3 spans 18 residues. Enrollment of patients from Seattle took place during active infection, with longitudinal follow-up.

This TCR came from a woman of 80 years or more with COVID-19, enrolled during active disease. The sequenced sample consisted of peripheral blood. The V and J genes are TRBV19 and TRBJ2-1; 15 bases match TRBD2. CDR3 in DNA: TGTGCCAGTAGTCCTGGACTAGCGGGGGGGCGGTTGGGCAATGAGCAGTTCTTC. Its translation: CASSPGLAGGRLGNEQFF.